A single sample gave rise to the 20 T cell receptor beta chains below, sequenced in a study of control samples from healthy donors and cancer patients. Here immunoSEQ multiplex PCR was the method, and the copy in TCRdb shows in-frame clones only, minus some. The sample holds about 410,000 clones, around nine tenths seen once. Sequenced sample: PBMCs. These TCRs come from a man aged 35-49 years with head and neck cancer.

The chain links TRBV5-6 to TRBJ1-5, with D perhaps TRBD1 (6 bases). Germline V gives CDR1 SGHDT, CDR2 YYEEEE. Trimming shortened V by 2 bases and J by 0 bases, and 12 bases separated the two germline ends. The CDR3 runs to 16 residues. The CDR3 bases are TGTGCCAGCAGCTTCAGGGGAGTGGGTAGCAATCAGCCCCAGCATTTT. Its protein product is CASSFRGVGSNQPQHF.

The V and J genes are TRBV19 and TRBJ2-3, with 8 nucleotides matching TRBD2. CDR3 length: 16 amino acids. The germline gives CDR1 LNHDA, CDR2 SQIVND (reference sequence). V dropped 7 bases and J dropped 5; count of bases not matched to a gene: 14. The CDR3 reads CASTRTLAGGEDTQYF. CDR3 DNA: TGTGCCAGTACCCGAACTTTGGCGGGAGGAGAAGATACGCAGTATTTT.

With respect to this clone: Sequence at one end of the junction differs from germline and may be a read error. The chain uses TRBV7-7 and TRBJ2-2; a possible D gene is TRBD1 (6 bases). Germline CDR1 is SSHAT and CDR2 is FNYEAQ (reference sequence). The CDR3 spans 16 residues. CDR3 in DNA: TGTGCTAGCAGCCCCCATACGGACAGCAACACCGGGGAGCTGTTTTTT. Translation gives CASSPHTDSNTGELFF.

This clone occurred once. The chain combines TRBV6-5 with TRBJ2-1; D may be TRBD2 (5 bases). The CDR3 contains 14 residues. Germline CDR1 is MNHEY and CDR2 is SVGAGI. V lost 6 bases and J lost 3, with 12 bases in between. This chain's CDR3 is CASRVDEGYNEQFF. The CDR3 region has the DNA TGTGCCAGCAGGGTCGATGAGGGCTACAATGAGCAGTTCTTC.

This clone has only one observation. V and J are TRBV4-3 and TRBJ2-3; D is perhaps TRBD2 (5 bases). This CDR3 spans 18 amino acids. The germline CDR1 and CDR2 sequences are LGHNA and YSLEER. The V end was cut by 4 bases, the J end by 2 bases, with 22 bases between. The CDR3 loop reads CASSLYPTREILTDTQYF. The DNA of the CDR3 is TGCGCCAGCAGCCTCTATCCAACGAGGGAGATACTCACAGATACGCAGTATTTT.

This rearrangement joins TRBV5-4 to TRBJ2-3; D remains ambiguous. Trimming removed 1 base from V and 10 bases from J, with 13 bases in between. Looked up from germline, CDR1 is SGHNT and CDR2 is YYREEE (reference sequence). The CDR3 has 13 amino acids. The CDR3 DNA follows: TGTGCCAGCAGCTTGAGTGGGGTAATAGCGCAGTATTTT. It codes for CASSLSGVIAQYF.

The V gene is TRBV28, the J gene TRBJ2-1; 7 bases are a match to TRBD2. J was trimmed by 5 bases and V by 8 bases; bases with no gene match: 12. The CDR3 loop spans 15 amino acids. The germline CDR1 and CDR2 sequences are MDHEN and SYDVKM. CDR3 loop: CASGISAGVHNEQFF. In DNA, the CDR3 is TGTGCCAGCGGGATCAGTGCGGGGGTCCACAATGAGCAGTTCTTC.

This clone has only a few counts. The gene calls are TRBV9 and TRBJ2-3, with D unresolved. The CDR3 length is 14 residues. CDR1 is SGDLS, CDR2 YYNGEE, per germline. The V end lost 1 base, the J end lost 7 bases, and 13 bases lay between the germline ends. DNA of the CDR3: TGTGCCAGCAGCGTAAATAACCGGCCATATACGCAGTATTTT. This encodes CASSVNNRPYTQYF.

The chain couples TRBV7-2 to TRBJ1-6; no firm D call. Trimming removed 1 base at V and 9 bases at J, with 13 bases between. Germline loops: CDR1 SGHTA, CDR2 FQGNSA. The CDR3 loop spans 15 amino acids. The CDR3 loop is CASSLVMGSGSPLHF. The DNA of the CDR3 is TGTGCCAGCAGCTTAGTGATGGGCTCGGGTTCACCCCTCCACTTT. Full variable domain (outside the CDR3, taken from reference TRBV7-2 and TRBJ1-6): GAGVSQSPSNKVTEKGKDVELRCDPISGHTALYWYRQSLGQGLEFLIYFQGNSAPDKSGLPSDRFSAERTGGSVSTLTIQRTQQEDSAVYLCASSLVMGSGSPLHFGNGTRLTVT.

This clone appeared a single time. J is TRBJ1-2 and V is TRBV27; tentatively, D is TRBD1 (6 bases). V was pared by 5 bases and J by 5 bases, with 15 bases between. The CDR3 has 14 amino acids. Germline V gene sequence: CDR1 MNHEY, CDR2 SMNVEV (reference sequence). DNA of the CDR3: TGTGCCAGCAGTCCGCTCGGGACACATTATGGCTACACCTTC. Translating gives CASSPLGTHYGYTF.

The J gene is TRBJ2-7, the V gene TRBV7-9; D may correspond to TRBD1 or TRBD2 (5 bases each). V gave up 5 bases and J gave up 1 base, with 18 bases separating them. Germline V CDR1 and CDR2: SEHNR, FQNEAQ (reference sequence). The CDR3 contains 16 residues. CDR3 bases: TGTGCCAGCAGCCCCCCGGGACGGCAAAATTCCTACGAGCAGTACTTC. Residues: CASSPPGRQNSYEQYF.

The CDR3 loop reads CASSQRGRDRVRNEQFF. Written as DNA, the CDR3 is TGTGCCAGCAGCCAACGCGGTCGGGACAGGGTAAGGAATGAGCAGTTCTTC. V gene TRBV14 combines with J gene TRBJ2-1; 9 nucleotides agree with TRBD1. The V gene end was trimmed by 2 bases and the J gene end by 7 bases; junction bases not matched to a gene: 12. From germline, CDR1 is SGHDN and CDR2 FVKESK. The CDR3 sequence is 17 residues long. Combining the CDR3 with reference TRBV14 and TRBJ2-1 gives the whole variable domain EAGVTQFPSHSVIEKGQTVTLRCDPISGHDNLYWYRRVMGKEIKFLLHFVKESKQDESGMPNNRFLAERTGGTYSTLKVQPAELEDSGVYFCASSQRGRDRVRNEQFFGPGTRLTVL.

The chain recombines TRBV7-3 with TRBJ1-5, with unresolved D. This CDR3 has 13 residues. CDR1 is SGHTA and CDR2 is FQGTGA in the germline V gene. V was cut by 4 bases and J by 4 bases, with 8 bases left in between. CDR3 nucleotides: TGTGCCAGCAGCTATGCAGGAAATCAGCCCCAGCATTTT. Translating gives CASSYAGNQPQHF.

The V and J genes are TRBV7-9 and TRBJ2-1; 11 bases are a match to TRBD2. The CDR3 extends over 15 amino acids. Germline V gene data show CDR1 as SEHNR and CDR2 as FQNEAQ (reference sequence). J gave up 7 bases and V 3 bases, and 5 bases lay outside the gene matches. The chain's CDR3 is CASSFRTSGRNEQFF. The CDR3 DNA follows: TGTGCCAGCAGCTTCAGAACTAGCGGGAGAAATGAGCAGTTCTTC.

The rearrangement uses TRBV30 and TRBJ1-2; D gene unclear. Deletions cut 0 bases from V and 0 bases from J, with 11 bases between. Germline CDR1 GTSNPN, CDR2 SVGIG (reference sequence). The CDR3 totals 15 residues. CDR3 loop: CAWSVLGNSNYGYTF. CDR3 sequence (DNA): TGTGCCTGGAGTGTACTAGGGAACTCTAACTATGGCTACACCTTC.

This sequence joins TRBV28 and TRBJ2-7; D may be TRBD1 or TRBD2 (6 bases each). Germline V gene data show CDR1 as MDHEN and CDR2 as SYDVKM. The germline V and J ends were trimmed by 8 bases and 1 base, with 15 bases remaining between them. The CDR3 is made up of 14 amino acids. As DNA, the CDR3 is TGTGCCAGCTTTCGACTAGGGGGATCCTACGAGCAGTACTTC. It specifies CASFRLGGSYEQYF.

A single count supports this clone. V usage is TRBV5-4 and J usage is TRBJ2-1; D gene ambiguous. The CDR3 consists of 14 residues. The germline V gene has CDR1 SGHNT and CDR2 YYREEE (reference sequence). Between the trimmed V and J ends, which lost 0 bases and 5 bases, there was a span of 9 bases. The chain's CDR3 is CASSLEANNNEQFF. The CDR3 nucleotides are TGTGCCAGCAGCTTGGAGGCTAATAACAATGAGCAGTTCTTC.

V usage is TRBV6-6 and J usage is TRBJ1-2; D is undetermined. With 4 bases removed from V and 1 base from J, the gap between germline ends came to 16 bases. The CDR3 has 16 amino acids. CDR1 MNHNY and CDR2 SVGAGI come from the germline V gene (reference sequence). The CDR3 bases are TGTGCCAGCAGTTCCCCCCAGTGGGTGCGTAACTATGGCTACACCTTC. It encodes CASSSPQWVRNYGYTF.

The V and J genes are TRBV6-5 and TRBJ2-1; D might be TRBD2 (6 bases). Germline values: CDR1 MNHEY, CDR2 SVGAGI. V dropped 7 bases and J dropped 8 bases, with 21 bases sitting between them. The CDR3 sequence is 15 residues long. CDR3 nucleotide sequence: TGTGCCAGCACCTCACCGGGACTCGATAACGATGAGCAGTTCTTC. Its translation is CASTSPGLDNDEQFF.

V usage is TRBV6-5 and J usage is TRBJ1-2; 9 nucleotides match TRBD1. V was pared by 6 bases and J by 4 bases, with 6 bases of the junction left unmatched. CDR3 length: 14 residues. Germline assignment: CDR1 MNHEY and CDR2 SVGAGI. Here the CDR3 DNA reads TGTGCCAGCAGCCTTGGGACAGGGCTCTATGGCTACACCTTC. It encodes CASSLGTGLYGYTF.